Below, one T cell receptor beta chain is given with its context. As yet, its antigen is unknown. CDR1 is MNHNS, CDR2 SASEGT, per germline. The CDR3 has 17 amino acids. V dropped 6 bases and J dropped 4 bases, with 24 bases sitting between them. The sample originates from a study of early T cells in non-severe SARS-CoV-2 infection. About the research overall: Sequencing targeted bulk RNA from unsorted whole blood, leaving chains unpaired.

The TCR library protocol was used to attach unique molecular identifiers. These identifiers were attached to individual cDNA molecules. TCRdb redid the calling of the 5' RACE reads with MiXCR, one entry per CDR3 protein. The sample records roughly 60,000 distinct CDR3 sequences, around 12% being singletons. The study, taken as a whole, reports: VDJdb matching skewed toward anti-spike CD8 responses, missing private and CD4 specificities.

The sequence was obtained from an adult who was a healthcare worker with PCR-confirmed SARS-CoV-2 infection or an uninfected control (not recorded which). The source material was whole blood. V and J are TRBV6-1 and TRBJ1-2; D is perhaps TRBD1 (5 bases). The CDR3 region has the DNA TGTGCCAGCAGAAACCGGGACGGCATAACCTCGGGCTATGGCTACACCTTC. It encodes CASRNRDGITSGYGYTF.